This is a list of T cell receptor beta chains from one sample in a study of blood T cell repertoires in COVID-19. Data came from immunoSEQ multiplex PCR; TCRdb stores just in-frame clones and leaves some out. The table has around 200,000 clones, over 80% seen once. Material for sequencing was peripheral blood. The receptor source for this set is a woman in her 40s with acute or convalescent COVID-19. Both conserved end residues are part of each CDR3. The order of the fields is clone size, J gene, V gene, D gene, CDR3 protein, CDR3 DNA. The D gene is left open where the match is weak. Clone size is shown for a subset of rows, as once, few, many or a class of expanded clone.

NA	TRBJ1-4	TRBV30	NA	CAWSVAGEKLFF	TGTGCCTGGAGTGTAGCGGGGGAAAAACTGTTTTTT
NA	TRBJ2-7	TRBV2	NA	CASSEMRDGPYEQYF	TGTGCCAGCAGTGAAATGCGGGATGGCCCCTACGAGCAGTACTTC
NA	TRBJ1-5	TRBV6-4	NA	CASSPQGDQPQHF	TGTGCCAGCAGTCCACAGGGTGACCAGCCCCAGCATTTT
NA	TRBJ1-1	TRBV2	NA	CASLMSALEAFF	TGTGCCAGCTTGATGAGCGCCCTTGAAGCTTTCTTT
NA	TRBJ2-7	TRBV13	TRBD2	CASSITGGLRYEQYF	TGTGCCAGCAGCATTACGGGGGGACTTCGCTACGAGCAGTACTTC
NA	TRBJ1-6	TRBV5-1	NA	CASSSREGSNSPLHF	TGCGCCAGCAGCTCGAGGGAGGGTTCGAATTCACCCCTCCACTTT
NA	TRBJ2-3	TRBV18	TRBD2	CASPLAGLETDTQYF	TGTGCCAGCCCCCTCGCGGGACTAGAAACAGATACGCAGTATTTT
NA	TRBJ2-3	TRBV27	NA	CASSLIAGDTQYF	TGTGCCAGCAGTTTGATAGCTGGGGATACGCAGTATTTT
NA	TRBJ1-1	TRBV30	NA	CAWSLYPQAMNTEAFF	TGTGCCTGGAGTCTCTACCCCCAGGCGATGAACACTGAAGCTTTCTTT
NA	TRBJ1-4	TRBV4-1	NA	CASSQVRGRSEEKLFF	TGCGCCAGCAGCCAAGTTCGTGGCAGGTCTGAGGAAAAACTGTTTTTT
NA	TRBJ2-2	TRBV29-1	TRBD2	CSVQLAGGSTGELFF	TGCAGCGTTCAACTAGCGGGGGGGTCCACCGGGGAGCTGTTTTTT
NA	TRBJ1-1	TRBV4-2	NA	CASSLDLLRGAFF	TGTGCCAGCAGCTTGGACTTACTGCGGGGAGCTTTCTTT
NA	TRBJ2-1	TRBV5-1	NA	CASRGWRDNEQFF	TGCGCCAGCCGAGGCTGGAGGGACAATGAGCAGTTCTTC
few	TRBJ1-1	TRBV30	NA	CAWKQSFAEAFF	TGTGCCTGGAAACAGAGCTTTGCTGAAGCTTTCTTT
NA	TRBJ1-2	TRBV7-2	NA	CASSLRTRVIYGYTF	TGTGCCAGCAGTTTGCGAACCAGGGTCATCTATGGCTACACCTTC
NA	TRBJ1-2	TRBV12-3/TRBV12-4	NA	CASSLFESYTF	TGTGCCAGCAGTTTATTCGAGAGCTACACCTTC
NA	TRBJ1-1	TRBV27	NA	CASRAPGRTFF	TGTGCCAGCAGGGCGCCAGGTCGGACTTTCTTT
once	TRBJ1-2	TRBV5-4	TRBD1	CASSLEGARNYGYTF	TGTGCCAGCAGCTTGGAGGGGGCTAGGAACTATGGCTACACCTTC
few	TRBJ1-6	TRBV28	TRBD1	CASSRTLTGSGSPLHF	TGTGCCAGCAGTCGTACCCTGACAGGGTCGGGTTCACCCCTCCACTTT
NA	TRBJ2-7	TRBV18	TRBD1	CASSPRSTGTGFYEQYF	TGTGCCAGCTCACCTCGGTCTACCGGGACAGGGTTTTACGAGCAGTACTTC